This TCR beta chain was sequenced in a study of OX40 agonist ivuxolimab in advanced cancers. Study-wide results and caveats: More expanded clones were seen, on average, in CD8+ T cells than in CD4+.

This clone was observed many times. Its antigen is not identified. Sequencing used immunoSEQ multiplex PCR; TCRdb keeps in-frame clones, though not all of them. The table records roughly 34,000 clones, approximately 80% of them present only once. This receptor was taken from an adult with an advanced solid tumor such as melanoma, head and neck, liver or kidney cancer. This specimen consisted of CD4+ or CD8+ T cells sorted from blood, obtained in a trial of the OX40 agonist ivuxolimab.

This chain's CDR3 is CASSLAGPGKHNEQFF. The CDR3 DNA is TGTGCCAGCAGCTTGGCTGGTCCAGGAAAGCACAATGAGCAGTTCTTC. J is TRBJ2-1 and V is TRBV5-5; D gene unclear. The CDR3 totals 16 residues. The V gene's germline CDR1 is SGHKS and CDR2 YYEKEE (reference sequence). Trimming removed 0 bases from V and 5 bases from J, with 15 bases in between.